This T cell receptor (beta chain) was identified during a study of cytomegalovirus exposure and HLA in healthy donors. TCRdb's copy holds only in-frame clones and misses some; the assay was immunoSEQ multiplex PCR. Counted here are fewer than 400,000 clones, roughly 86% occurring once; the ten biggest clones make up approximately 0.95%. This receptor was taken from a man under 40 in good health and CMV-seronegative. Sequencing input: PBMCs.

The CDR3 nucleotides read TGTGCCATCAGTGAGTCTGGGACAGGGATTTACGAGCAGTACTTC. Protein sequence: CAISESGTGIYEQYF. The gene calls are TRBV10-3 and TRBJ2-7; TRBD1 aligns across 9 bases. The CDR3 extends over 15 amino acids. V was pared by 0 bases and J by 4 bases, with 4 bases of the junction left unmatched. In germline, CDR1 is ENHRY, CDR2 SYGVKD.